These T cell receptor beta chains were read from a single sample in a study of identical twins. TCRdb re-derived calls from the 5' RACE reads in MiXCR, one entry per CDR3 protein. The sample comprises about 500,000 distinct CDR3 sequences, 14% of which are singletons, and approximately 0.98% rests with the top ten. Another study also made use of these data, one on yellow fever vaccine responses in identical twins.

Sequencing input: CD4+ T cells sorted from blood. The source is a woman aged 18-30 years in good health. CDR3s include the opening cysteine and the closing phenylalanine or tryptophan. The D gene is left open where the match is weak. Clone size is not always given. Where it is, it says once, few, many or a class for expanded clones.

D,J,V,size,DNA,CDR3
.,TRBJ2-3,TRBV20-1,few,TGCAGTGCTAGGCCCCCGCGGAGCACAGATACGCAGTATTTT,CSARPPRSTDTQYF
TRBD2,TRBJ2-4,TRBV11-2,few,TGTGCCAGCAGCTTAAGGCCCGATGGGGCCAGCGGGAGAATCATTCAGTACTTC,CASSLRPDGASGRIIQYF
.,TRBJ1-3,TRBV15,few,TGTGCCACCAGCAGAGAGCCGGTCAGCTCTGGAAACACCATATATTTT,CATSREPVSSGNTIYF
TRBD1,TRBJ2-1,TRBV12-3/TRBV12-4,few,TGTGCCAGCAGTGCAGGGGGCTCCTACTACAATGAGCAGTTCTTC,CASSAGGSYYNEQFF
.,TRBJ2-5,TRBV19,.,TGTGCCGAGGCGGGAATGGGAGAGACCCAGTACTTC,CAEAGMGETQYF
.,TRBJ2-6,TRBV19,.,TGTGCCAGTAGTGGCGGAGGGACAGGGGCCAACGTCCTGACTTTC,CASSGGGTGANVLTF
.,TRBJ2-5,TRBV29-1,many,TGCAGCGTAGTGGGACCCAGAGGGCGGCAAGAGACCCAGTACTTC,CSVVGPRGRQETQYF
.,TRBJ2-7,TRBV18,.,TGTGCCAGCTCACCTCTACAGGGAGCCGAGCAGTACTTC,CASSPLQGAEQYF
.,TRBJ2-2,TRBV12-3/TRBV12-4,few,TGTGCCAGCAGCGGGGGAAAAGGGGCCGGGGAGCTGTTTTTT,CASSGGKGAGELFF
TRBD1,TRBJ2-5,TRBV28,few,TGTGCCAACCAGACAGGGGGCGTAAAACAAGAGACCCAGTACTTC,CANQTGGVKQETQYF
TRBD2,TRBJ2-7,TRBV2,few,TGTGCCAGCAGTGACCTAGCGGGAAACTACGAGCAGTACTTC,CASSDLAGNYEQYF
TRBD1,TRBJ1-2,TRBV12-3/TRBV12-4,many,TGTGCCAGCAGTTCCTACAGGGGTCACTATGGCTACACCTTC,CASSSYRGHYGYTF
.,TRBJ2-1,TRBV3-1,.,TGTGCCAGCAGCCAAGGGGGTAGCGGCCCCTACAATGAGCAGTTCTTC,CASSQGGSGPYNEQFF
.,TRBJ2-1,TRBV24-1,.,TGTGCCACCAGTGATTTACCAGGGAGCGATGAGCAGTTCTTC,CATSDLPGSDEQFF
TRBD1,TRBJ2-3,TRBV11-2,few,TGTGCCAGCAGCTTTTACGGGACAGGGATCACAGATACGCAGTATTTT,CASSFYGTGITDTQYF
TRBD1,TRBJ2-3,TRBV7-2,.,TGTGCCAGCAGCTTACGTGGGACAGGGTTAGACACAGATACGCAGTATTTT,CASSLRGTGLDTDTQYF
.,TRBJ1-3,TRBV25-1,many,TGTGCCAGCAGTGAGGAACGGATAGGAAACACCATATATTTT,CASSEERIGNTIYF
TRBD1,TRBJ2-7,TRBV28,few,TGTGCCAGCAACCAACCGGGACAGATCTCCTACGAGCAGTACTTC,CASNQPGQISYEQYF
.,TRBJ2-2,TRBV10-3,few,TGTGCCATCACCTATGACAGCTACACCGGGGAGCTGTTTTTT,CAITYDSYTGELFF
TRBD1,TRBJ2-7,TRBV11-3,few,TGTGCCAGCAGCTTAGACGGGACAGGGGAAGGTGAGCAGTACTTC,CASSLDGTGEGEQYF
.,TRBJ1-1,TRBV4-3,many,TGCGCCAGCAGCCAAGTGTCCCTCTTGACTGAAGCTTTCTTT,CASSQVSLLTEAFF
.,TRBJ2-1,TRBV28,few,TGTGCCAGCTGCAAGAGGGACGCGCGGACGAATGAGCAGTTCTTC,CASCKRDARTNEQFF
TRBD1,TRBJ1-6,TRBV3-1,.,TGTGCCAGCAGCAACCGGGACAGGAATTCACCCCTCCACTTT,CASSNRDRNSPLHF
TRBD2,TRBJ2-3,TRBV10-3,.,TGTGCCATCAGTAGCGGGATGTCCACAGATACGCAGTATTTT,CAISSGMSTDTQYF
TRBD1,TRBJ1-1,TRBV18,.,TGTGCCAGCTCACCCCAACAGGGGAAGGGAACTGAAGCTTTCTTT,CASSPQQGKGTEAFF
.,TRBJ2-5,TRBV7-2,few,TGTGCCAGCAGCTTAGCGATGTCTGAGGGCTCAGAGACCCAGTACTTC,CASSLAMSEGSETQYF
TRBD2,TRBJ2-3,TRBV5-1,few,TGCGCCAGCAGCCGCCTTGGGACTAGCGGGCGCCCCACAGATACGCAGTATTTT,CASSRLGTSGRPTDTQYF
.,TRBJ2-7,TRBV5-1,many,TGCGCCAGCAGCTTGTCCAGGGGCAGAGGCGACGAGCAGTACTTC,CASSLSRGRGDEQYF
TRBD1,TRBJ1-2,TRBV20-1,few,TGCAGTGCCTCTGGGACAGAAAGTTGGGGCTACACCTTC,CSASGTESWGYTF
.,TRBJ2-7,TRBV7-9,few,TGTGCCAGCACCAAGGGGGAAGGTGACGAGCAGTACTTC,CASTKGEGDEQYF
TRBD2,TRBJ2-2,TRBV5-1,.,TGCGCCAGCAGCCTCCGGGGAGGCGGACTAGCGGATAACACCGGGGAGCTGTTTTTT,CASSLRGGGLADNTGELFF
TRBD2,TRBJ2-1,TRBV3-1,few,TGTGCCAGCAGCCGCATTAATGCCGGGACTAGCGGGAGTGTTGAGCAGTTCTTC,CASSRINAGTSGSVEQFF
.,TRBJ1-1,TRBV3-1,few,TGTGCCAGCAGCCCGAGTTGGAGGAGGACTGAAGCTTTCTTT,CASSPSWRRTEAFF
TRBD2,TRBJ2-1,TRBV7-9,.,TGTGCCAGCAGCTTATACCTAGCGGGTACCTACAATGAGCAGTTCTTC,CASSLYLAGTYNEQFF
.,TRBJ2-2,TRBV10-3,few,TGTGCCATCAGTGAACTGGGGCGCGACACCGGGGAGCTGTTTTTT,CAISELGRDTGELFF
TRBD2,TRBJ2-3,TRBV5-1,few,TGCGCCAGCAGCTTGGAGACTAGCGGGGGGGCCGCAGATACGCAGTATTTT,CASSLETSGGAADTQYF
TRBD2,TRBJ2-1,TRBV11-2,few,TGTGCCAGCAGCCAAGCGGGGGGGCCGTGGAATGAGCAGTTCTTC,CASSQAGGPWNEQFF
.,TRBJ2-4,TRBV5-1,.,TGCGCCAGCAGCTTGGATGAGGGGTCCAAAAACATTCAGTACTTC,CASSLDEGSKNIQYF
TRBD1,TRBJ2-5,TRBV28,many,TGTGCCAGCAGTTTAGCAGGGGGCGGCGGAGTCCAGTACTTC,CASSLAGGGGVQYF
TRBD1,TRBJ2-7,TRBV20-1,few,TGCAGTGCTCCAAGAATCGGGACAGGGAGCTCCTACGAGCAGTACTTC,CSAPRIGTGSSYEQYF
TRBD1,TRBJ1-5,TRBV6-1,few,TGTGCCAGCAGTGAAAGGGGACGGACAGGGACCCAACCCCAGCATTTT,CASSERGRTGTQPQHF
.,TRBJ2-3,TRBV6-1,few,TGTGCCAGCAGTCATTTGGGGGAACGGGATACGCAGTATTTT,CASSHLGERDTQYF
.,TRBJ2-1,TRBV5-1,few,TGCGCCAGCAGGATAACGGGTGGGTTTGGCTACAATGAGCAGTTCTTC,CASRITGGFGYNEQFF